This TCR beta chain was sequenced for a study of shared clonotypes between healthy human individuals. CD45RO-negative, CCR7-selected cells formed the naive CD8 fraction, which excluded terminally differentiated effector memory CD45RA+ cells. The CDR3 spans 14 residues. In germline, CDR1 is PRHDT, CDR2 FYEKMQ (reference sequence). With 5 bases clipped from V and 2 bases from J, the junction kept 4 bases outside the gene matches. Libraries were prepared by immunoSEQ multiplex PCR; TCRdb keeps only in-frame clonotypes and omits some of them. This sample has 1.5 million to 2.5 million clones; approximately 94% occur once, and the top ten carry around 1.2%.

The sequencing input was naive CD8+ T cells sorted from blood. This chain links TRBV13 with TRBJ2-7, with 9 bases matching TRBD1. The source of this sequence is a man aged 18 to 29 in good health. CDR3 residues: CASSPGQGPYEQYF. The CDR3 coding sequence is TGTGCCAGCAGCCCGGGACAGGGTCCCTACGAGCAGTACTTC. Looking up the rest from reference TRBV13 and TRBJ2-7 gives the full variable domain: AAGVIQSPRHLIKEKRETATLKCYPIPRHDTVYWYQQGPGQDPQFLISFYEKMQSDKGSIPDRFSAQQFSDYHSELNMSSLELGDSALYFCASSPGQGPYEQYFGPGTRLTVT.